This is a list of T cell receptor beta chains from one sample in a study of blood T cell repertoires in COVID-19. Profiled with immunoSEQ multiplex PCR; TCRdb holds only in-frame clones, not every one. The sample has under 200,000 clones, 70% to 90% seen once. The sample consisted of peripheral blood. The origin of the receptors is a woman older than 75 with COVID-19, enrolled during active disease. Both conserved end residues are part of each CDR3. D genes are given only for firm matches. A clone size is listed for some rows: how often the clone was seen (once, few, many), or a class if it is expanded.

J gene: TRBJ1-5
V gene: TRBV6-2/TRBV6-3
D gene: .
clone size: .
CDR3 protein: CASSYIAGSNQPQHF
CDR3 DNA: TGTGCCAGCAGTTACATCGCAGGGAGCAATCAGCCCCAGCATTTT

J gene: TRBJ2-5
V gene: TRBV9
D gene: TRBD1
clone size: .
CDR3 protein: CASSAGTAQETQYF
CDR3 DNA: TGTGCCAGCAGCGCGGGGACAGCTCAAGAGACCCAGTACTTC

J gene: TRBJ2-2
V gene: TRBV3-1/TRBV3-2
D gene: TRBD1
clone size: .
CDR3 protein: CASSQDLRQGGTGELFF
CDR3 DNA: TGTGCCAGCAGCCAAGATCTGAGACAGGGGGGCACCGGGGAGCTGTTTTTT

J gene: TRBJ1-1
V gene: TRBV10-3
D gene: .
clone size: .
CDR3 protein: CAISRTEMNTEAFF
CDR3 DNA: TGTGCCATCAGTCGGACAGAAATGAACACTGAAGCTTTCTTT

J gene: TRBJ1-2
V gene: TRBV6-2/TRBV6-3
D gene: TRBD1
clone size: .
CDR3 protein: CASSYRPTGEDGYTF
CDR3 DNA: TGTGCCAGCAGTTACCGGCCCACAGGGGAAGACGGCTACACCTTC

J gene: TRBJ1-5
V gene: TRBV28
D gene: TRBD1
clone size: .
CDR3 protein: CASSFAGGKQPQHF
CDR3 DNA: TGTGCCAGCAGTTTTGCAGGGGGCAAACAGCCCCAGCATTTT

J gene: TRBJ1-1
V gene: TRBV3-1/TRBV3-2
D gene: TRBD1
clone size: .
CDR3 protein: CASSLLGQGAAFF
CDR3 DNA: TGTGCCAGCAGCCTCCTAGGACAGGGAGCAGCTTTCTTT

J gene: TRBJ2-3
V gene: TRBV7-2
D gene: TRBD1
clone size: .
CDR3 protein: CASSSRDRVGTDTQYF
CDR3 DNA: TGTGCCAGCAGCTCAAGGGACAGGGTGGGCACAGATACGCAGTATTTT

J gene: TRBJ2-5
V gene: TRBV6-1
D gene: TRBD1
clone size: .
CDR3 protein: CASSEAGTVQETQYF
CDR3 DNA: TGTGCCAGCAGTGAAGCGGGGACAGTTCAAGAGACCCAGTACTTC

J gene: TRBJ2-1
V gene: TRBV28
D gene: TRBD2
clone size: .
CDR3 protein: CASRPYAGGFGTSYNEQFF
CDR3 DNA: TGTGCCAGCAGACCGTACGCGGGAGGGTTTGGAACCTCCTACAATGAGCAGTTCTTC

J gene: TRBJ2-7
V gene: TRBV29-1
D gene: .
clone size: .
CDR3 protein: CSVVDGSYEQYF
CDR3 DNA: TGCAGCGTTGTAGACGGGTCCTACGAGCAGTACTTC

J gene: TRBJ2-2
V gene: TRBV19
D gene: TRBD1
clone size: .
CDR3 protein: CASSMATGVFGELFF
CDR3 DNA: TGTGCCAGTAGTATGGCGACAGGGGTTTTTGGGGAGCTGTTTTTT

J gene: TRBJ1-5
V gene: TRBV7-2
D gene: TRBD1
clone size: .
CDR3 protein: CASSLRGRNQPQHF
CDR3 DNA: TGTGCCAGCAGCCTTAGGGGGCGGAATCAGCCCCAGCATTTT

J gene: TRBJ1-5
V gene: TRBV28
D gene: TRBD1
clone size: .
CDR3 protein: CASSHQQGNNQPQHF
CDR3 DNA: TGTGCCAGCAGCCACCAACAGGGGAATAATCAGCCCCAGCATTTT

J gene: TRBJ2-3
V gene: TRBV28
D gene: TRBD1
clone size: .
CDR3 protein: CASRIAGTALSTDTQYF
CDR3 DNA: TGTGCCAGCAGGATTGCCGGGACAGCCCTTAGCACAGATACGCAGTATTTT

J gene: TRBJ2-1
V gene: TRBV18
D gene: .
clone size: .
CDR3 protein: CASSTGPEKSSYNEQFF
CDR3 DNA: TGTGCCAGCTCAACTGGGCCAGAAAAAAGCTCCTACAATGAGCAGTTCTTC

J gene: TRBJ2-3
V gene: TRBV29-1
D gene: TRBD1
clone size: .
CDR3 protein: CSAQGAADTQYF
CDR3 DNA: TGCAGCGCGCAGGGGGCCGCAGATACGCAGTATTTT

J gene: TRBJ1-5
V gene: TRBV15
D gene: .
clone size: .
CDR3 protein: CATSTNRVNQPQHF
CDR3 DNA: TGTGCCACCAGCACAAACAGGGTCAATCAGCCCCAGCATTTT

J gene: TRBJ1-1
V gene: TRBV5-5
D gene: .
clone size: .
CDR3 protein: CASSLRFENTEAFF
CDR3 DNA: TGTGCCAGCAGCTTGCGGTTCGAGAACACTGAAGCTTTCTTT

J gene: TRBJ1-6
V gene: TRBV7-6
D gene: .
clone size: .
CDR3 protein: CASTESSVLNSPLHF
CDR3 DNA: TGTGCCAGCACCGAATCGTCAGTCCTGAATTCACCCCTCCACTTT

J gene: TRBJ1-2
V gene: TRBV28
D gene: .
clone size: .
CDR3 protein: CASSLGQPGGYTF
CDR3 DNA: TGTGCCAGCAGCCTAGGACAGCCGGGGGGCTACACCTTC

J gene: TRBJ2-1
V gene: TRBV5-4
D gene: TRBD2
clone size: once
CDR3 protein: CASSLGLGMDNEQFF
CDR3 DNA: TGTGCCAGCAGCTTAGGACTAGGCATGGACAATGAGCAGTTCTTC

J gene: TRBJ2-7
V gene: TRBV7-2
D gene: TRBD2
clone size: .
CDR3 protein: CASSLVSGRDHEQYF
CDR3 DNA: TGTGCCAGCAGCCTAGTAAGCGGGAGGGATCACGAGCAGTACTTC

J gene: TRBJ1-1
V gene: TRBV4-3
D gene: .
clone size: .
CDR3 protein: CASSQWSGNTEAFF
CDR3 DNA: TGCGCCAGCAGCCAATGGTCAGGGAACACTGAAGCTTTCTTT

J gene: TRBJ2-1
V gene: TRBV11-3
D gene: TRBD2
clone size: .
CDR3 protein: CASSLGLGLGSGRGYNEQFF
CDR3 DNA: TGTGCCAGCAGCTTAGGGCTGGGGTTGGGTAGCGGGAGGGGTTACAATGAGCAGTTCTTC

J gene: TRBJ1-5
V gene: TRBV3-1/TRBV3-2
D gene: .
clone size: .
CDR3 protein: CASSQGQQQPQHF
CDR3 DNA: TGTGCCAGCAGCCAAGGACAGCAGCAGCCCCAGCATTTT

J gene: TRBJ2-7
V gene: TRBV6-6
D gene: TRBD2
clone size: .
CDR3 protein: CASSPIWGPTTSGRAGEQYF
CDR3 DNA: TGTGCCAGCAGCCCCATATGGGGCCCCACAACTAGCGGGAGGGCGGGCGAGCAGTACTTC

J gene: TRBJ2-1
V gene: TRBV11-3
D gene: TRBD2
clone size: .
CDR3 protein: CASSLRTSGANEQFF
CDR3 DNA: TGTGCCAGCAGTCTAAGGACTAGCGGGGCCAATGAGCAGTTCTTC

J gene: TRBJ2-2
V gene: TRBV27
D gene: .
clone size: .
CDR3 protein: CASSSSSQRVTNTGELFF
CDR3 DNA: TGTGCCAGCAGTTCCTCCTCTCAGCGGGTAACGAACACCGGGGAGCTGTTTTTT

J gene: TRBJ1-4
V gene: TRBV29-1
D gene: .
clone size: .
CDR3 protein: CSVRELGKLFF
CDR3 DNA: TGCAGCGTCCGGGAATTGGGAAAACTGTTTTTT

J gene: TRBJ1-1
V gene: TRBV19
D gene: .
clone size: .
CDR3 protein: CASSIVFRGSTEAFF
CDR3 DNA: TGTGCCAGTAGTATAGTTTTTCGGGGATCCACTGAAGCTTTCTTT

J gene: TRBJ1-3
V gene: TRBV10-1
D gene: .
clone size: .
CDR3 protein: CASSERGGADTIYF
CDR3 DNA: TGCGCCAGCAGTGAGCGGGGGGGCGCAGACACCATATATTTT

J gene: TRBJ2-1
V gene: TRBV5-1
D gene: TRBD2
clone size: .
CDR3 protein: CASSLKLAAVSEQFF
CDR3 DNA: TGCGCCAGCAGCTTGAAACTAGCGGCCGTGAGTGAGCAGTTCTTC

J gene: TRBJ2-3
V gene: TRBV7-2
D gene: TRBD2
clone size: .
CDR3 protein: CASSLGTSGFNTDTQYF
CDR3 DNA: TGTGCCAGCAGCTTAGGAACTAGCGGGTTCAACACAGATACGCAGTATTTT

J gene: TRBJ2-2
V gene: TRBV11-3
D gene: TRBD2
clone size: .
CDR3 protein: CASSFREGTGELFF
CDR3 DNA: TGTGCCAGCAGCTTTAGGGAGGGCACCGGGGAGCTGTTTTTT

J gene: TRBJ2-5
V gene: TRBV6-5
D gene: TRBD1
clone size: .
CDR3 protein: CASRTSGQEETQYF
CDR3 DNA: TGTGCCAGCAGAACCTCCGGACAGGAAGAGACCCAGTACTTC

J gene: TRBJ1-6
V gene: TRBV7-2
D gene: .
clone size: once
CDR3 protein: CASSLDRVGSPLHF
CDR3 DNA: TGTGCCAGCAGCTTAGACAGGGTTGGGTCACCCCTCCACTTT

J gene: TRBJ1-4
V gene: TRBV19
D gene: .
clone size: .
CDR3 protein: CASSTTSGLNNEKLFF
CDR3 DNA: TGTGCCAGTAGTACCACCTCGGGACTGAACAATGAAAAACTGTTTTTT

J gene: TRBJ2-7
V gene: TRBV7-9
D gene: .
clone size: few
CDR3 protein: CASSVGSGISEQYF
CDR3 DNA: TGTGCCAGCTCTGTCGGTTCGGGTATCTCCGAGCAGTACTTC

J gene: TRBJ2-7
V gene: TRBV28
D gene: TRBD1
clone size: once
CDR3 protein: CASSFQTGVSSEQYF
CDR3 DNA: TGTGCCAGCAGTTTCCAAACAGGGGTGAGTTCCGAGCAGTACTTC

J gene: TRBJ2-1
V gene: TRBV7-6
D gene: .
clone size: .
CDR3 protein: CASSQLSVNEQFF
CDR3 DNA: TGTGCCAGCAGCCAACTGTCGGTAAATGAGCAGTTCTTC

J gene: TRBJ2-1
V gene: TRBV9
D gene: .
clone size: .
CDR3 protein: CASSPGTEQFF
CDR3 DNA: TGTGCCAGCAGCCCCGGGACAGAGCAGTTCTTC

J gene: TRBJ2-7
V gene: TRBV28
D gene: TRBD1
clone size: .
CDR3 protein: CASSFPNLRQGRSSYEQYF
CDR3 DNA: TGTGCCAGCAGTTTTCCCAACTTAAGACAGGGAAGGAGCTCCTACGAGCAGTACTTC

J gene: TRBJ2-1
V gene: TRBV29-1
D gene: TRBD2
clone size: .
CDR3 protein: CSVGEGRDPGEQFF
CDR3 DNA: TGCAGCGTGGGGGAGGGGCGGGACCCCGGTGAGCAGTTCTTC

J gene: TRBJ2-7
V gene: TRBV27
D gene: TRBD2
clone size: few
CDR3 protein: CASRWKAGVSYEQYF
CDR3 DNA: TGTGCCAGCAGATGGAAAGCGGGAGTGAGCTACGAGCAGTACTTC

J gene: TRBJ2-2
V gene: TRBV7-2
D gene: .
clone size: .
CDR3 protein: CASSSLGPSPTNTGELFF
CDR3 DNA: TGTGCCAGCAGCTCTTTAGGTCCATCTCCGACTAACACCGGGGAGCTGTTTTTT

J gene: TRBJ2-2
V gene: TRBV9
D gene: .
clone size: once
CDR3 protein: CASSVGHTNTGELFF
CDR3 DNA: TGTGCCAGCAGCGTAGGACACACGAACACCGGGGAGCTGTTTTTT

J gene: TRBJ2-6
V gene: TRBV5-8
D gene: .
clone size: once
CDR3 protein: CASSFRRFSGANVLTF
CDR3 DNA: TGTGCCAGCAGCTTCAGAAGATTCTCTGGGGCCAACGTCCTGACTTTC

J gene: TRBJ2-5
V gene: TRBV6-1
D gene: TRBD2
clone size: .
CDR3 protein: CASSDYEREVVETQYF
CDR3 DNA: TGTGCCAGCAGTGATTATGAGCGGGAGGTCGTAGAGACCCAGTACTTC

J gene: TRBJ1-2
V gene: TRBV9
D gene: .
clone size: .
CDR3 protein: CASSRSGVTNYGYTF
CDR3 DNA: TGTGCCAGCAGCAGATCAGGGGTGACTAACTATGGCTACACCTTC

J gene: TRBJ1-1
V gene: TRBV18
D gene: .
clone size: .
CDR3 protein: CASLPPGGTEAFF
CDR3 DNA: TGTGCCAGCCTACCACCGGGGGGGACTGAAGCTTTCTTT

J gene: TRBJ1-1
V gene: TRBV24-1
D gene: .
clone size: .
CDR3 protein: CATSGGRGTEAFF
CDR3 DNA: TGTGCCACCAGTGGGGGGCGCGGCACTGAAGCTTTCTTT

J gene: TRBJ2-5
V gene: TRBV7-2
D gene: .
clone size: .
CDR3 protein: CASSLGAAETQYF
CDR3 DNA: TGTGCCAGCAGCTTAGGGGCCGCAGAGACCCAGTACTTC

J gene: TRBJ2-7
V gene: TRBV6-5
D gene: .
clone size: .
CDR3 protein: CASTPPGGRTYEQYF
CDR3 DNA: TGTGCCAGCACTCCCCCGGGGGGCCGAACCTACGAGCAGTACTTC